This T cell receptor beta chain was captured in a study of radiotherapy plus CTLA-4 blockade in lung cancer. Study overall: Patients showed objective responses in about 18% of cases and disease control in under 40%. Study-wide results and limits: Once radiotherapy plus ipilimumab had been given, TCR clones derived from tumor expanded in blood. Early clone dynamics of blood T cells, plus interferon-beta, reportedly predicted response best.

In the case of this clone: Its antigen is unidentified.

Sequencing used immunoSEQ multiplex PCR; TCRdb keeps in-frame clones, though not all of them. Of 90,000 to 95,000 clones detected, 83% appear once; the ten largest clones hold 0.65% to 0.9%. Patients with chemo-refractory metastatic non-small-cell lung cancer received focal radiation plus CTLA-4 blockade with ipilimumab. The sample in question was peripheral blood, obtained from a patient treated with radiotherapy plus ipilimumab. The receptor's source is a human donor with non-small cell lung cancer who had stable disease on radiotherapy plus ipilimumab.

The CDR3 nucleotides are TGCAGTGCTAGAGAGGACAGGGAAACTTTCTTT. Protein sequence: CSAREDRETFF. The J gene is TRBJ1-1, the V gene TRBV20-1, with 8 nucleotides matching TRBD1. V trimming: 0 bases; J trimming: 12 bases; junction bases outside the gene matches: 3. The CDR3 consists of 11 residues. Germline loops: CDR1 DFQATT, CDR2 SNEGSKA (reference sequence).